These 3 T cell receptor beta chains were all obtained from the same sample, sequenced in a study of T cell changes during pregnancy in multiple sclerosis. Only in-frame clones appear in the TCRdb table, and some are missing; sequencing was by immunoSEQ multiplex PCR. The data hold approximately 48,000 clones, with more than 90% observed a single time. The source was CD8+ T cells from peripheral blood mononuclear cells, collected after pregnancy. The receptor source for this set is a female donor with multiple sclerosis, enrolled in a pregnancy study.

The chain carries TRBV4-1 and TRBJ2-1; TRBD1 matches 7 bases. The germline CDR1 and CDR2 sequences are MGHRA and YSYEKL. V lost 1 base and J lost 10; bases outside the gene matches: 4. The CDR3 consists of 13 residues. CDR3 protein: CASSQAQGDEQFF. CDR3 DNA: TGCGCCAGCAGCCAAGCGCAGGGGGACGAGCAGTTCTTC.

The chain uses TRBV2 and TRBJ1-5; 10 nucleotides align to TRBD1. The length of the CDR3 is 16 residues. V trimming: 7 bases; J trimming: 1 base; junction bases outside the gene matches: 7. The V gene's germline CDR1 is SNHLY and CDR2 FYNNEI. The CDR3 here is CASTIRTGGSNQPQHF. CDR3 DNA sequence: TGTGCCAGCACCATACGGACAGGGGGAAGCAATCAGCCCCAGCATTTT.

The V and J genes are TRBV4-1 and TRBJ1-2; D gene unclear. Trimming took off 4 bases at V and 2 bases at J, with 14 bases between the two ends. Germline loops: CDR1 MGHRA, CDR2 YSYEKL. This CDR3 contains 15 residues. CDR3 protein: CASSPKEGANYGYTF. The CDR3 nucleotides are TGCGCCAGCAGCCCAAAAGAGGGAGCGAACTATGGCTACACCTTC.